These T cell receptor beta chains were read from a single sample in a study of T cell repertoires in cytomegalovirus infection. TCRdb re-called the reads with MiXCR, one entry per CDR3 protein. The profile shows under 800,000 distinct CDR3 sequences, less than 25% of them singletons. Sequenced material: CD8+ T cells from PBMCs. The receptors here all came from a human donor in good health (CMV status not recorded). Some clones in this sample may be carry-over from other donors' samples. Both conserved end residues are part of each CDR3. The D gene is left open where the match is weak. Expanded clones are given a class, and other clones once, few, many or no size at all.

>.|TRBJ2-1|TRBV28|many
CASSLDRRGVDEQFF
TGTGCCAGCAGTTTGGACCGACGGGGAGTCGATGAGCAGTTCTTC
>.|TRBJ1-2|TRBV7-6|many
CASSLEVSSDGYTF
TGTGCCAGCAGCTTAGAGGTCAGCTCGGACGGCTACACCTTC
>.|TRBJ1-1|TRBV7-9|few
CASSLDTELNTEAFF
TGTGCCAGCAGCTTAGACACAGAATTAAACACTGAAGCTTTCTTT
>.|TRBJ2-5|TRBV28|.
CASSLEGFLETQYF
TGTGCCAGCAGTTTAGAAGGGTTCCTAGAGACCCAGTACTTC
>.|TRBJ2-6|TRBV25-1|once
CASSDGTRGWGANVLSF
TGTGCCAGCAGTGATGGAACCCGGGGGTGGGGGGCCAACGTCCTGAGTTTC
>.|TRBJ2-3|TRBV5-4|.
CASSQPSLSTDTQYF
TGTGCCAGCAGCCAGCCTAGCCTTAGCACAGATACGCAGTATTTT
>.|TRBJ2-1|TRBV20-1|.
CSAREPGRGAYNEQFF
TGCAGTGCTAGGGAACCGGGACGGGGGGCTTACAATGAGCAGTTCTTC
>.|TRBJ1-5|TRBV7-2|many
CATRIPNQPQHF
TGTGCCACTCGCATCCCCAATCAGCCCCAGCATTTT
>.|TRBJ1-1|TRBV10-2|.
CASSDTDTWEMNTEAFF
TGCGCCAGCAGTGATACTGACACTTGGGAAATGAACACTGAAGCTTTCTTT
>.|TRBJ1-2|TRBV29-1|.
CSVEDYKHYGYTF
TGCAGCGTTGAGGACTACAAGCACTATGGCTACACCTTC
>.|TRBJ1-1|TRBV7-6|.
CASSPSQLKAFF
TGTGCCAGCAGCCCTTCACAGCTGAAAGCTTTCTTT
>.|TRBJ2-7|TRBV27|.
CASSFATGFNYEQYF
TGTGCCAGCAGTTTCGCGACAGGATTCAACTACGAGCAGTACTTC
>TRBD1|TRBJ1-4|TRBV7-9|many
CASSSTGTGDEKLFF
TGTGCCAGCAGCTCCACCGGGACAGGGGATGAAAAACTGTTTTTT
>.|TRBJ2-3|TRBV7-1|.
CASSSRTVSTDTQYF
TGTGCCAGCAGCTCGAGAACAGTTAGCACAGATACGCAGTATTTT
>.|TRBJ2-5|TRBV7-8|many
CASSSLGTQETQYF
TGTGCCAGCAGCTCCTTGGGGACCCAAGAGACCCAGTACTTC
>TRBD1|TRBJ2-1|TRBV20-1|few
CSAPNVEDRVYNEQFF
TGCAGTGCTCCCAACGTGGAGGACAGGGTCTACAATGAGCAGTTCTTC
>TRBD2|TRBJ2-3|TRBV28|.
CASSLSPSGLTDTQYF
TGTGCCAGCAGTTTATCCCCTAGCGGATTAACAGATACGCAGTATTTT
>.|TRBJ2-1|TRBV20-1|.
CSADRPVGSSYNEQFF
TGCAGTGCCGACCGACCGGTGGGCAGCTCCTACAATGAGCAGTTCTTC
>.|TRBJ2-2|TRBV20-1|many
CSAPGPTGELFF
TGCAGTGCTCCCGGACCAACCGGGGAGCTGTTTTTT
>TRBD2|TRBJ2-3|TRBV25-1|.
CASSTRLAGDHSTDTQYF
TGTGCCAGCAGTACCCGACTAGCGGGGGATCATAGCACAGATACGCAGTATTTT
>.|TRBJ2-2|TRBV15|few
CATSREGFSRELFF
TGTGCCACCAGCAGAGAAGGGTTCAGTCGGGAGCTGTTTTTT
>.|TRBJ2-1|TRBV4-1|many
CASSRADRSSYNEQFF
TGCGCCAGCAGCCGAGCCGACAGGAGCTCCTACAATGAGCAGTTCTTC
>TRBD2|TRBJ2-5|TRBV6-6|few
CASSYREGTGETQYF
TGTGCCAGCAGTTACCGGGAGGGGACGGGAGAGACCCAGTACTTC
>.|TRBJ1-1|TRBV7-9|many
CASSAGRSEAFF
TGTGCCAGCAGCGCTGGGCGTTCTGAAGCTTTCTTT
>.|TRBJ2-7|TRBV7-9|.
CASSSGVFSDEQYF
TGTGCCAGCAGCTCCGGGGTTTTTTCGGACGAGCAGTACTTC
>TRBD2|TRBJ2-3|TRBV7-9|.
CASTYPGLVGSTDAQYF
TGTGCCAGCACCTACCCCGGACTAGTGGGGTCCACAGATGCGCAGTATTTT
>.|TRBJ1-2|TRBV7-9|.
CASSLALPDQVTYGYTF
TGTGCCAGCAGCTTAGCTCTTCCGGACCAGGTGACCTATGGCTACACCTTC
>TRBD1|TRBJ2-2|TRBV7-3|few
CASSSSDRDAGELFF
TGTGCCAGCAGCTCCTCCGACAGGGATGCCGGGGAGCTGTTTTTT
>TRBD2|TRBJ2-1|TRBV20-1|.
CSAPGATSGLEQFF
TGCAGTGCACCCGGGGCCACTAGCGGGTTGGAGCAGTTCTTC
>.|TRBJ1-4|TRBV20-1|.
CSAPAGATNEKLFF
TGCAGTGCTCCGGCGGGGGCAACTAATGAAAAACTGTTTTTT
>.|TRBJ2-1|TRBV29-1|few
CSVEDSLSQQFF
TGCAGCGTTGAAGATTCGCTAAGTCAGCAGTTCTTC
>.|TRBJ1-1|TRBV5-6|.
CASSPGVGHTEAFF
TGTGCCAGCAGCCCCGGGGTAGGTCACACTGAAGCTTTCTTT
>TRBD1|TRBJ1-2|TRBV7-2|many
CASRQGANGYTF
TGTGCCAGCCGACAGGGGGCAAATGGCTACACCTTC
>.|TRBJ2-5|TRBV7-6|many
CASSLLDSQETQYF
TGTGCCAGCAGCTTATTAGACAGCCAAGAGACCCAGTACTTC
>TRBD1|TRBJ1-1|TRBV20-1|.
CSARDPGQPTTEAFF
TGCAGTGCTAGAGACCCGGGACAGCCTACCACTGAAGCTTTCTTT
>.|TRBJ2-2|TRBV10-1|.
CASIRQNTGELFF
TGCGCCAGCATTAGACAGAACACCGGGGAGCTGTTTTTT
>TRBD2|TRBJ2-2|TRBV19|few
CASRGLAGGETGELFF
TGTGCCAGTAGAGGACTAGCGGGGGGGGAAACCGGGGAGCTGTTTTTT
>.|TRBJ2-7|TRBV5-6|many
CASSLRQFSYEQYF
TGTGCCAGCAGCTTGAGGCAGTTCTCCTACGAGCAGTACTTC